This T cell receptor beta chain was identified in a study of shared clonotypes between healthy human individuals. As for this clone: The antigen remains unidentified.

Germline loops: CDR1 SGHRS, CDR2 YFSETQ. The germline V and J ends were trimmed by 0 bases and 3 bases, with 11 bases remaining between them. This CDR3 has 15 residues. General study results and limits: Naive CD4 clonotypes overlapped across a few donors at roughly 5.1%.

Deep-level settings were used for running the assay. The DNA input per sorted-subset replicate PCR was approximately 210 ng, corresponding to 25,000 to 35,000 T cell genomes. Sequenced by immunoSEQ multiplex PCR; TCRdb stores in-frame clones only, minus some. The sample records 2 million to 2.5 million clones, 95% being singletons. Only Caucasian adults living in Nashville, Tennessee served as donors. The TCR was taken from a man aged 18 to 30 in good health. This chain links TRBV5-1 with TRBJ2-3; D is unclear. The sequenced material came from naive CD4+ T cells sorted from blood. Subset meaning: CD45RA+ positively selected. CDR3 DNA sequence: TGCGCCAGCAGCTTGGCCCGGTCTCAAACAGATACGCAGTATTTT. It codes for CASSLARSQTDTQYF.